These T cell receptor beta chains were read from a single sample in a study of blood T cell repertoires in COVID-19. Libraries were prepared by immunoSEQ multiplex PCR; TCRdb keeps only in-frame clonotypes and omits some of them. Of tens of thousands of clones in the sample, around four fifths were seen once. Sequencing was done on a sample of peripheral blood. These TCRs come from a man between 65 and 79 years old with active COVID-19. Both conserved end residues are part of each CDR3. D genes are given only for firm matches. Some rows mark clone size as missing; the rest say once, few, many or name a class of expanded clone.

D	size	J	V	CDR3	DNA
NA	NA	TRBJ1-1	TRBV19	CASSIGGRGTEAFF	TGTGCCAGTAGTATAGGAGGGCGAGGCACTGAAGCTTTCTTT
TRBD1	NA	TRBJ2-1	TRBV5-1	CASRGTGHGDEQFF	TGCGCCAGCAGGGGGACAGGCCATGGGGATGAGCAGTTCTTC
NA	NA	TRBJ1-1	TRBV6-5	CASMELYTEAFF	TGTGCCAGCATGGAGCTTTACACTGAAGCTTTCTTT
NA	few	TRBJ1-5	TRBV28	CASGGGSSNQPQHF	TGTGCCAGCGGGGGAGGGAGTAGCAATCAGCCCCAGCATTTT
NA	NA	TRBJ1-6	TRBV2	CASTINRAYNSPLHF	TGTGCCAGCACCATAAACCGGGCCTATAATTCACCCCTCCACTTT
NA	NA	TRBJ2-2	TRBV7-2	CASSGGSGELFF	TGTGCCAGCAGCGGCGGGTCCGGGGAGCTGTTTTTT
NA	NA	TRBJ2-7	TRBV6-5	CASSLTSSYEQYF	TGTGCCAGCAGCCTAACTAGCTCCTACGAGCAGTACTTC
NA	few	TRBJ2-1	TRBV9	CASSSEGGASEQFF	TGTGCCAGCAGCTCGGAGGGGGGGGCGAGTGAGCAGTTCTTC
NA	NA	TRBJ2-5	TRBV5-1	CASSLSVQVQETQYF	TGCGCCAGCAGCTTGTCGGTACAGGTACAAGAGACCCAGTACTTC
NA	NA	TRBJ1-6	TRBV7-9	CASSLLQFSNSPLHF	TGTGCCAGCAGCCTCTTACAATTTTCGAATTCACCCCTCCACTTT
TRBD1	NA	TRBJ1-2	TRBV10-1	CASSPDPGQGNYGYTF	TGCGCCAGCAGTCCAGACCCGGGACAGGGGAACTATGGCTACACCTTC
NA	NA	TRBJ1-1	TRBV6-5	CASRPGVLGTEAFF	TGTGCCAGCAGACCCGGGGTCTTGGGAACTGAAGCTTTCTTT
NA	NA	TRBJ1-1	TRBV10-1	CASSEGAAVNTEAFF	TGCGCCAGCAGTGAGGGCGCGGCAGTGAACACTGAAGCTTTCTTT
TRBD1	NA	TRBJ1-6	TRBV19	CASSSGQGRPYNSPLHF	TGTGCCAGTAGCTCAGGACAGGGGAGGCCCTATAATTCACCCCTCCACTTT
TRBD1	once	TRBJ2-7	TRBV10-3	CAISQIGTVDYEQYF	TGTGCCATCAGTCAAATCGGGACAGTAGACTACGAGCAGTACTTC
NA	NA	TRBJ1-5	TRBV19	CASSQSNQPQHF	TGTGCCAGTAGTCAGAGCAATCAGCCCCAGCATTTT
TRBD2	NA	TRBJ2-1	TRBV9	CASSSSVRGSRYNEQFF	TGTGCCAGCAGCTCGAGTGTACGCGGGAGCCGTTACAATGAGCAGTTCTTC
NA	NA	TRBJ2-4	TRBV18	CASSPPAILAKNIQYF	TGTGCCAGCTCACCACCAGCCATACTAGCCAAAAACATTCAGTACTTC
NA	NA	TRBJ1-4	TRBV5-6	CASSARTSEKLFF	TGTGCCAGCAGCGCCCGGACAAGCGAAAAACTGTTTTTT
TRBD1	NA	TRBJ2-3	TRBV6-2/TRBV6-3	CASSPYRGLSTDTQYF	TGTGCCAGCAGCCCATACAGGGGGCTAAGCACAGATACGCAGTATTTT
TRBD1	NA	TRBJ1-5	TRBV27	CASSLGTGGVNQPQHF	TGTGCCAGCAGTTTAGGGACAGGGGGCGTCAATCAGCCCCAGCATTTT
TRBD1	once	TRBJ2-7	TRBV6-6	CASSYWAGGRGEQYF	TGTGCCAGCAGTTACTGGGCAGGGGGTAGAGGAGAGCAGTACTTC
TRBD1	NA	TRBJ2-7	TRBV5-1	CASSLLRGHEQYF	TGCGCCAGCAGCCTCCTCAGGGGGCACGAGCAGTACTTC
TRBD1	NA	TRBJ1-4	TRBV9	CASSVAGGFNEKLFF	TGTGCCAGCAGCGTTGCAGGGGGCTTTAATGAAAAACTGTTTTTT
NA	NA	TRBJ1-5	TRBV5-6	CASSPAGNQPQHF	TGTGCCAGCAGCCCAGCAGGGAATCAGCCCCAGCATTTT
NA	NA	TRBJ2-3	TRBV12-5	CASGTGKDTQYF	TGTGCTAGTGGAACAGGGAAAGATACGCAGTATTTT